These 26 T cell receptor beta chains were all obtained from the same sample, sequenced in a study of PD-L1 blockade in urothelial cancer. The assay was immunoSEQ multiplex PCR, and TCRdb's table has in-frame clones only and misses some. This table has approximately 120,000 clones, about 82% appearing once. The time point denotes: peripheral blood 6 weeks after treatment start. The specimen comprised PBMCs, sampled around atezolizumab (anti-PD-L1) treatment. The origin of the receptors is a man aged 50 to 60 with urothelial cancer.

This chain uses TRBV5-1 with TRBJ2-5, with TRBD2 identical over 13 bases. Germline values: CDR1 SGHRS, CDR2 YFSETQ. The CDR3 contains 16 residues. With 4 bases clipped from V and 9 bases from J, the junction kept 12 bases outside the gene matches. The CDR3 DNA is TGCGCCAGCAGCCCAGGAGGACTAGCGGGAGATTCACCCCAGTACTTC. Encoded protein: CASSPGGLAGDSPQYF.

This chain connects TRBV18 to TRBJ2-7, with 9 bases identical to TRBD1. After removal of 0 bases from V and 2 bases from J, the junction contained 2 bases not matched to a gene. Germline V gene sequence: CDR1 KGHSH, CDR2 LQKENI. CDR3 size: 15 residues. The chain's CDR3 is CASSPPGTGTYEQYF. DNA of the CDR3: TGTGCCAGCTCACCACCAGGGACAGGGACCTACGAGCAGTACTTC.

The V gene is TRBV5-1, the J gene TRBJ2-7; possibly TRBD2 for D (5 bases). The CDR3 runs to 14 residues. Germline CDR1 SGHRS, CDR2 YFSETQ. The V end was cut by 1 base, the J end by 5 bases, with 13 bases between. The CDR3 sequence is CASSLPDTRHEQYF. CDR3 DNA sequence: TGCGCCAGCAGCTTGCCTGATACTAGACACGAGCAGTACTTC.

There are a few counts of this clone. The genes are TRBV4-2 and TRBJ2-7; weak D call: TRBD1 (6 bases). V dropped 0 bases and J dropped 4 bases, with 16 bases sitting between them. The CDR3 consists of 16 residues. The germline V gene encodes CDR1 LGHNA and CDR2 YNFKEQ. The CDR3 protein is CASSQDRNRAIYEQYF. The DNA of the CDR3 is TGTGCCAGCAGCCAAGATCGGAACAGGGCCATTTACGAGCAGTACTTC.

This rearrangement joins TRBV18 to TRBJ2-5; TRBD2 aligns across 7 bases. This CDR3 is 13 amino acids long. The J segment lost 5 bases and the V segment lost 5 bases, leaving 5 bases of the junction unmatched. Germline V gives CDR1 KGHSH, CDR2 LQKENI. CDR3 DNA: TGTGCCAGCTCATCATACGGGGGGGAGACCCAGTACTTC. This gives the protein CASSSYGGETQYF.

This clone was observed a single time. V usage is TRBV28 and J usage is TRBJ1-5; the D gene is possibly TRBD1 (6 bases). The CDR3 consists of 20 residues. Germline V gene data show CDR1 as MDHEN and CDR2 as SYDVKM. The ends were cut back, 5 bases at V and 0 bases at J, with 26 bases in the middle. The CDR3 DNA reads as TGTGCCAGCAGTCCATTACAGGGCATAGGCAGGGATAATAGCAATCAGCCCCAGCATTTT. This gives the protein CASSPLQGIGRDNSNQPQHF.

This clone was found once. The chain has TRBV30 and TRBJ1-1; tentative D call: TRBD1 (6 bases). CDR3 length: 14 amino acids. Between the trimmed V and J ends, which lost 3 bases and 6 bases, there was a span of 17 bases. CDR1 is GTSNPN, CDR2 SVGIG, per germline (reference sequence). The CDR3 here is CAWRNRVGLAEAFF. Here the CDR3 DNA reads TGTGCCTGGAGGAACAGGGTAGGGCTAGCTGAAGCTTTCTTT.

This clone has more than one count but fewer than ten. This rearrangement joins TRBV19 to TRBJ1-6; 10 bases align to TRBD1. V was clipped by 5 bases and J by 8 bases; unmatched bases: 6. The CDR3 spans 15 residues. Germline V CDR1 and CDR2: LNHDA, SQIVND (reference sequence). This CDR3 is CASSETGGIDSPLHF. As DNA, the CDR3 is TGTGCCAGTAGTGAGACAGGGGGCATTGATTCACCCCTCCACTTT.

The V call is TRBV5-5, the J call TRBJ2-7; tentative D call: TRBD2 (6 bases). Germline V gives CDR1 SGHKS, CDR2 YYEKEE (reference sequence). The V gene lost 0 bases and the J gene lost 7 bases, with 14 bases spanning the gap. CDR3 length equals 14 residues. In DNA form, the CDR3 reads TGTGCCAGCAGCTTGGACGGGAGAGCACGGGAGCAGTACTTC. Amino acid sequence: CASSLDGRAREQYF.

The chain employs TRBV28 and TRBJ1-4; TRBD1 aligns across 7 bases. Germline V CDR1 and CDR2: MDHEN, SYDVKM. The CDR3 totals 18 residues. With 2 bases clipped from V and 4 bases from J, the junction kept 13 bases outside the gene matches. The chain's CDR3 is CASSLVSGGQKINEKLFF. As DNA, the CDR3 is TGTGCCAGCAGTTTAGTTAGTGGGGGACAGAAAATTAATGAAAAACTGTTTTTT.

With respect to this clone: The junction departs from germline at one end; a sequencing error may be responsible. The genes are TRBV7-7 and TRBJ2-5; 14 positions match TRBD2. From germline, CDR1 is SSHAT and CDR2 FNYEAQ (reference sequence). This CDR3 is 16 amino acids long. In DNA form, the CDR3 reads TGTGCTAGCAGCAAGCCGGGACTAGCGGGAGTAGAGACCCAGTACTTC. This encodes CASSKPGLAGVETQYF.

V usage is TRBV5-1 and J usage is TRBJ1-1, with 11 positions matching TRBD1. The CDR3 is 16 residues long. The V segment lost 0 bases and the J segment 4 bases; nucleotides outside the gene matches: 5. CDR1 is SGHRS and CDR2 is YFSETQ in the germline V gene. The CDR3 DNA is TGCGCCAGCAGCTTGGAAGGACAGGGGGCTGGCACTGAAGCTTTCTTT. Translating gives CASSLEGQGAGTEAFF.

In DNA, the CDR3 is TGCGCCAGCAGCGCATCAAGCGGGAGCTTGACCGGGGAGCTGTTTTTT. Translated, it gives CASSASSGSLTGELFF. The rearrangement uses TRBV5-1 and TRBJ2-2, with TRBD2 matching 8 bases. The CDR3 has 16 amino acids. V was pared by 4 bases and J by 5 bases, with 10 bases of the junction left unmatched. Germline V gene data show CDR1 as SGHRS and CDR2 as YFSETQ. Complete variable domain (other parts from reference TRBV5-1 and TRBJ2-2): KAGVTQTPRYLIKTRGQQVTLSCSPISGHRSVSWYQQTPGQGLQFLFEYFSETQRNKGNFPGRFSGRQFSNSRSEMNVSTLELGDSALYLCASSASSGSLTGELFFGEGSRLTVL.

This clone was found once. The chain has TRBV11-2 and TRBJ2-7; 11 positions agree with TRBD1. Germline V gene lookup returns CDR1 SGHAT and CDR2 FQNNGV. The J segment lost 7 bases and the V segment lost 4 bases, leaving 3 bases of the junction unmatched. The CDR3 is made up of 13 amino acids. For the CDR3, the DNA is TGTGCCAGCAGCTCGGACAGGGGGCTAGAGCAGTACTTC. Translation: CASSSDRGLEQYF.

The V call is TRBV18, the J call TRBJ2-1; TRBD1 might be the D (6 bases). V dropped 0 bases and J dropped 7 bases, with 10 bases sitting between them. Germline assignment: CDR1 KGHSH and CDR2 LQKENI. The CDR3 spans 14 residues. The CDR3, as DNA: TGTGCCAGCTCACCACCTGTGGACAGAAATGAGCAGTTCTTC. Amino acid sequence: CASSPPVDRNEQFF.

The chain is built from TRBV7-9 and TRBJ1-2; the match to TRBD1 covers 7 bases. The V gene's germline CDR1 is SEHNR and CDR2 FQNEAQ (reference sequence). Trimming took 0 bases from V and 3 from J; bases not matched to a gene: 1. The CDR3 runs to 14 residues. CDR3: CASSLAGGDYGYTF. In nucleotides, the CDR3 is TGTGCCAGCAGCTTAGCAGGGGGCGACTATGGCTACACCTTC.

The chain has TRBV2 and TRBJ1-6; possibly TRBD1 for D (6 bases). The CDR3 length is 14 residues. Trimming took 6 bases from V and 7 from J, leaving 13 bases between them. Germline lookup yields CDR1 SNHLY and CDR2 FYNNEI. The CDR3 bases are TGTGCCAGCAGGGGACATCAAGGGAATTCACCCCTCCACTTT. This sequence encodes CASRGHQGNSPLHF. Filled out from reference TRBV2 and TRBJ1-6, the complete variable domain reads EPEVTQTPSHQVTQMGQEVILRCVPISNHLYFYWYRQILGQKVEFLVSFYNNEISEKSEIFDDQFSVERPDGSNFTLKIRSTKLEDSAMYFCASRGHQGNSPLHFGNGTRLTVT.

The CDR3 sequence: CASSVASGTGEQFF. In nucleotides, the CDR3 is TGTGCCAGCAGCGTAGCTTCTGGGACAGGGGAACAGTTCTTC. The V call is TRBV9, the J call TRBJ2-1; TRBD1 matches 10 bases. The CDR3 is 14 residues long. The germline V gene encodes CDR1 SGDLS and CDR2 YYNGEE. V was clipped by 0 bases and J by 13 bases; unmatched bases: 7.

As concerns this clone: Other DNA sequences of this sample code for an identical CDR3. J is TRBJ1-5 and V is TRBV7-3; D gene uncertain. The germline gives CDR1 SGHTA, CDR2 FQGTGA. The CDR3 has 13 amino acids. Deletions cut 2 bases from V and 1 base from J, with 3 bases between. CDR3 sequence reads: CASSLSSNQPQHF. DNA of the CDR3: TGTGCCAGCAGCTTATCAAGCAATCAGCCCCAGCATTTT.

V usage is TRBV7-6 and J usage is TRBJ2-1, with 10 bases identical to TRBD1. V shed 4 bases, J shed 8 bases, and the junction held 5 bases outside the gene matches. Germline CDR1 reads SGHVS; CDR2 reads FNYEAQ. The CDR3 length is 14 residues. The CDR3 is CASSSTGGKDEQFF. The DNA of the CDR3 is TGTGCCAGCAGCTCGACAGGGGGCAAGGATGAGCAGTTCTTC. Filled out from reference TRBV7-6 and TRBJ2-1, the complete variable domain reads GAGVSQSPRYKVTKRGQDVALRCDPISGHVSLYWYRQALGQGPEFLTYFNYEAQQDKSGLPNDRFSAERPEGSISTLTIQRTEQRDSAMYRCASSSTGGKDEQFFGPGTRLTVL.

J is TRBJ1-3 and V is TRBV21-1. TRBV21-1 represents a pseudogene. The CDR3 loop spans 16 amino acids. The CDR3 region has the DNA TGTGCCAGCAGCAAGCACAGACGGGATTCTGGAAACACCATATATTTT. Translated, it gives CASSKHRRDSGNTIYF.

The rearrangement joins TRBV28 to TRBJ1-4; D is perhaps TRBD1 (6 bases). Germline V gives CDR1 MDHEN, CDR2 SYDVKM. Trimming removed 4 bases at V and 2 bases at J, with 17 bases between. The length of the CDR3 is 17 residues. CDR3 sequence: CASSSWTDATTNEKLFF. In DNA form, the CDR3 reads TGTGCCAGCAGTTCATGGACAGACGCGACCACTAATGAAAAACTGTTTTTT.

The chain uses TRBV2 and TRBJ2-7, with 8 bases fitting TRBD2. Germline-derived CDR1 and CDR2 are SNHLY and FYNNEI. This CDR3 spans 12 amino acids. V was pared by 7 bases and J by 6 bases, with 5 bases of the junction left unmatched. CDR3 region: CASNSGIREQYF. Written as DNA, the CDR3 is TGTGCCAGCAATAGCGGGATCCGCGAGCAGTACTTC.

The chain links TRBV18 to TRBJ2-6; the match to TRBD2 covers 7 bases. The germline gives CDR1 KGHSH, CDR2 LQKENI. This CDR3 is built from 15 residues. Germline trimming cut 6 bases from V and 1 base from J; bases unmatched to any gene: 3. This CDR3 reads CASSLLASGANVLTF. CDR3 nucleotide sequence: TGTGCCAGCTCTCTACTAGCGTCTGGGGCCAACGTCCTGACTTTC.

This chain links TRBV27 with TRBJ2-3; D is undetermined. Per germline, CDR1 MNHEY and CDR2 SMNVEV (reference sequence). V was trimmed by 2 bases and J by 1 base, leaving 4 bases between them. The CDR3 has 13 residues. Here the CDR3 DNA reads TGTGCCAGCAGTTTACTCGGCACAGATACGCAGTATTTT. Its translation: CASSLLGTDTQYF.

DNA for the CDR3: TGTGCCAGTAGTATCCCCGGACTAGCGGGAGAGTTAGATACGCAGTATTTT. This translates into CASSIPGLAGELDTQYF. The chain has TRBV19 and TRBJ2-3; 13 bases align to TRBD2. Germline V lookup: CDR1 LNHDA, CDR2 SQIVND (reference sequence). The trim removed 3 bases at V and 5 bases at J, leaving 8 bases unmatched. The CDR3 is 17 amino acids.